The 10 T cell receptor beta chains below come from one sample, sequenced in a study of T cell responses to AZD1222 COVID-19 vaccine. Generated by immunoSEQ multiplex PCR, the TCRdb table keeps only in-frame clones and is missing some. The sample has around 150,000 clones, 65% to 90% seen once. Sequenced here: peripheral blood, sampled 28 days after the second dose of the MenACWY control vaccine. These receptors originate from an adult who received the MenACWY meningococcal vaccine as a control.

The chain combines TRBV11-3 with TRBJ2-1; D is possibly TRBD1 or TRBD2 (5 bases each). The ends were cut back, 8 bases at V and 3 bases at J, with 11 bases in the middle. The V gene's germline CDR1 is SGHNT and CDR2 YENEEA. The CDR3 sequence is 13 residues long. The CDR3 bases are TGTGCCAGCTCATGGGGGAGCTACAATGAGCAGTTCTTC. Translated, it gives CASSWGSYNEQFF.

The V and J genes are TRBV2 and TRBJ1-5; D is possibly TRBD1 (6 bases). Germline V gives CDR1 SNHLY, CDR2 FYNNEI. The ends were cut back, 3 bases at V and 6 bases at J, with 12 bases in the middle. This CDR3 spans 14 amino acids. CDR3 loop: CASSDRGRFQPQHF. DNA for the CDR3: TGTGCCAGCAGTGATCGGGGGCGGTTTCAGCCCCAGCATTTT.

This clone was recorded a few times. The V gene is TRBV2, the J gene TRBJ1-5, with 9 bases that match TRBD1. Germline V gene sequence: CDR1 SNHLY, CDR2 FYNNEI. The CDR3 is made up of 15 amino acids. V lost 7 bases and J lost 1; bases outside the gene matches: 5. CDR3 DNA: TGTGCCAGCACCTCGGACAGGGGCAGCAATCAGCCCCAGCATTTT. Its translation: CASTSDRGSNQPQHF.

J is TRBJ2-7 and V is TRBV3-1 (or the pseudogene TRBV3-2); the D gene could be TRBD1 or TRBD2 (5 bases each). V was pared by 1 base and J by 5 bases, with 15 bases between. Germline CDR1 and CDR2: LGHDT and YNNKEL (reference sequence). This CDR3 has 15 amino acids. CDR3 nucleotide sequence: TGTGCCAGCAGCCAAGGGTATTCTGGGGGACACGAGCAGTACGTC. Translating it yields CASSQGYSGGHEQYV.

This clone has only one observation. The gene calls are TRBV13 and TRBJ2-1; no definite D call. Germline CDR1 PRHDT, CDR2 FYEKMQ (reference sequence). This CDR3 has 13 residues. Trimming shortened V by 4 bases and J by 8 bases, and 12 bases separated the two germline ends. The CDR3 DNA reads as TGTGCCAGCAGCTCCTCCCTGGGCGATGAGCAGTTCTTC. Protein: CASSSSLGDEQFF.

V gene TRBV14 combines with J gene TRBJ2-1; 11 bases map to TRBD2. In germline, CDR1 is SGHDN, CDR2 FVKESK. Trimming took 9 bases from V and 4 from J; bases not matched to a gene: 8. The CDR3 contains 15 residues. The CDR3, as DNA: TGTGCCAGTCAGGAACTAGCGGGGGAGTACAATGAGCAGTTCTTC. This codes for CASQELAGEYNEQFF. The full variable domain, its missing parts supplied by reference TRBV14 and TRBJ2-1, is EAGVTQFPSHSVIEKGQTVTLRCDPISGHDNLYWYRRVMGKEIKFLLHFVKESKQDESGMPNNRFLAERTGGTYSTLKVQPAELEDSGVYFCASQELAGEYNEQFFGPGTRLTVL.

CDR3 coding DNA: TGTGCCACCAGACAGGGTACCCAGCCCCAGCATTTT. Translation gives CATRQGTQPQHF. V usage is TRBV19 and J usage is TRBJ1-5; 7 positions agree with TRBD1. Germline values: CDR1 LNHDA, CDR2 SQIVND (reference sequence). The V and J ends lost 10 bases and 7 bases, in that order; junction bases with no gene match: 7. The CDR3 sequence is 12 residues long.

The chain couples TRBV3-1 (or the pseudogene TRBV3-2) to TRBJ2-4; D is uncertain. This CDR3 has 14 amino acids. Germline V lookup: CDR1 LGHDT, CDR2 YNNKEL (reference sequence). V lost 2 bases, J lost 0 bases, and 5 bases lay in between. The CDR3 is CASSQQQAKNIQYF. The DNA for the CDR3 is TGTGCCAGCAGCCAACAACAAGCCAAAAACATTCAGTACTTC.

The chain has TRBV7-2 and TRBJ1-2, with D perhaps matching TRBD1 (5 bases). Trimming removed 2 bases at V and 8 bases at J, with 15 bases between. In germline, CDR1 is SGHTA, CDR2 FQGNSA. The CDR3 is 14 amino acids. The CDR3 DNA follows: TGTGCCAGCAGCTTACCCGGACAAGAAATGGGCTACACCTTC. As protein: CASSLPGQEMGYTF.

This rearrangement joins TRBV24-1 to TRBJ1-2, with D tentatively TRBD1 (5 bases). This CDR3 region has 14 residues. V gave up 5 bases and J gave up 8 bases, with 17 bases separating them. The V gene's germline CDR1 is KGHDR and CDR2 SFDVKD. The CDR3 nucleotides read TGTGCCACCAGTGGCCCGGGGGGGAGCCAGGGCTACACCTTC. Protein product: CATSGPGGSQGYTF.